The clone carrying this TCR beta chain was seen many times. The sample originates from a study of metastatic and nonmetastatic thyroid tumors. Background on the study: From malignant and benign thyroid patients, repertoires in blood and in tumor or nodule tissue were compared.

Thyroid surgery was preceded by no treatment in any patient. The CDR3 has 14 amino acids. Germline CDR1 SGHDT, CDR2 YYEEEE. The V gene lost 5 bases and the J gene lost 2 bases, with 13 bases spanning the gap. Original analysis: Variation in CDR3 across clinicopathological groups served as the basis for constructing a distant-metastasis classifier in papillary thyroid cancer. TCRdb reprocessed the PCR reads via MiXCR. The V and J calls shown here were made by TCRdb, not taken from the authors' results. The sample holds around 19,000 clones, more than 15% seen once. The V gene is TRBV5-6, the J gene TRBJ1-2; no definite D call. The receptor's source is a female donor with papillary thyroid cancer or a benign thyroid nodule (not recorded which). Some clones in this sample may be carry-over from other donors' samples. The sample taken for sequencing was tumor tissue. The CDR3 protein is CASSSVQSNYGYTF. CDR3 nucleotide sequence: TGTGCCAGCAGTTCGGTTCAGTCGAACTATGGCTACACCTTC.